These T cell receptor beta chains were read from a single sample in a study of cytomegalovirus exposure and HLA in healthy donors. The data were produced by immunoSEQ multiplex PCR, yet TCRdb's version contains in-frame clones alone and is incomplete. The sample includes about 160,000 clones, around four fifths seen only once; the top ten take around 1.3%. Material for sequencing was PBMCs. The receptors stem from a woman aged 45-65 years in good health and CMV-seronegative. Both conserved end residues are part of each CDR3. A D gene is named only where the DNA matches it firmly. Clone size is stated in some rows and not others, as once, few, many or a class when expanded.

D | J | size | V | CDR3 | DNA
TRBD2 | TRBJ2-2 | . | TRBV4-3 | CASSQNGRALGELFF | TGCGCCAGCAGCCAAAATGGGAGGGCTCTCGGGGAGCTGTTTTTT
. | TRBJ1-6 | . | TRBV28 | CASNPLGVWHSPLHF | TGTGCCAGCAACCCCCTAGGGGTTTGGCATTCACCCCTCCACTTT
. | TRBJ1-5 | . | TRBV2 | CASSERGLGNQPQHF | TGTGCCAGCAGTGAGCGGGGGTTGGGCAATCAGCCCCAGCATTTT
. | TRBJ1-6 | . | TRBV4-3 | CASSQDGSGTYNSPLHF | TGCGCCAGCAGCCAAGACGGATCGGGGACCTATAATTCACCCCTCCACTTT
. | TRBJ2-7 | . | TRBV5-4 | CASSLGAGYEQYF | TGTGCCAGCAGCTTGGGAGCCGGCTACGAGCAGTACTTC
TRBD2 | TRBJ2-5 | . | TRBV10-3 | CAISASSGVRETQYF | TGTGCCATCAGTGCCTCTAGCGGGGTCAGAGAGACCCAGTACTTC
TRBD1 | TRBJ2-6 | . | TRBV29-1 | CSAKSGQGISGANVLTF | TGCAGCGCAAAATCCGGACAGGGTATCTCTGGGGCCAACGTCCTGACTTTC
TRBD1 | TRBJ1-2 | . | TRBV25-1 | CASSFRTGDGYTF | TGTGCCAGCAGTTTCCGGACAGGGGATGGCTACACCTTC
TRBD2 | TRBJ2-1 | few | TRBV6-5 | CASRGTIEQFF | TGTGCCAGCAGAGGGACTATCGAGCAGTTCTTC
. | TRBJ2-1 | few | TRBV10-3 | CAISFGGPPNNEQFF | TGTGCCATCAGTTTCGGGGGGCCTCCCAACAATGAGCAGTTCTTC
. | TRBJ2-2 | . | TRBV5-6 | CASSLGAAELVTGELFF | TGTGCCAGCAGCTTAGGGGCCGCGGAATTGGTCACCGGGGAGCTGTTTTTT
TRBD1 | TRBJ1-2 | few | TRBV6-6 | CASSYPTGSENGYTF | TGTGCCAGCAGTTACCCGACAGGGTCTGAAAATGGCTACACCTTC
. | TRBJ1-5 | . | TRBV2 | CASTGANQPQHF | TGTGCCAGCACGGGTGCAAATCAGCCCCAGCATTTT
. | TRBJ1-5 | . | TRBV19 | CASSIQGGSNQPQHF | TGTGCCAGTAGTATACAGGGAGGGAGCAATCAGCCCCAGCATTTT
. | TRBJ2-3 | once | TRBV12-5 | CASGLSIRRTPDTQYF | TGTGCTAGTGGTTTGAGTATTAGGAGAACCCCAGATACGCAGTATTTT
. | TRBJ2-5 | . | TRBV15 | CATSGPIREETQYF | TGTGCCACCAGCGGGCCCATCCGAGAAGAGACCCAGTACTTC
TRBD1 | TRBJ1-3 | . | TRBV11-2 | CASRSPRTGPSGNTIYF | TGTGCCAGCAGATCCCCTCGGACAGGGCCCTCTGGAAACACCATATATTTT
. | TRBJ1-1 | . | TRBV4-1 | CASRPLTGSGSRSSEAFF | TGCGCCAGCAGGCCATTAACAGGTTCCGGCTCAAGGAGCTCTGAAGCTTTCTTT
. | TRBJ2-5 | . | TRBV7-7 | CASSPPTGLLGETQYF | TGTGCCAGCAGCCCCCCCACAGGGCTTCTGGGAGAGACCCAGTACTTC
TRBD1 | TRBJ2-7 | . | TRBV27 | CASSPGTGGYEQYF | TGTGCCAGCAGCCCCGGGACAGGGGGCTACGAGCAGTACTTC
. | TRBJ2-7 | . | TRBV18 | CASSPPPGNYEQYF | TGTGCCAGCTCACCACCCCCAGGGAACTACGAGCAGTACTTC
. | TRBJ1-1 | once | TRBV9 | CASSPTTETGWPFF | TGTGCCAGCAGCCCGACAACAGAGACGGGGTGGCCTTTCTTT
TRBD1 | TRBJ1-2 | few | TRBV28 | CASRPGGYGYTF | TGTGCCAGCAGGCCAGGGGGTTATGGCTACACCTTC
. | TRBJ2-7 | once | TRBV6-1 | CASSEVRRQEYYEQYF | TGTGCCAGCAGTGAAGTCAGGCGACAGGAATACTACGAGCAGTACTTC
. | TRBJ2-1 | . | TRBV5-1 | CASTIRTYQNNEQFF | TGCGCCAGCACCATCCGGACTTATCAGAACAATGAGCAGTTCTTC
TRBD1 | TRBJ2-5 | . | TRBV18 | CASSPRQGQETQYF | TGTGCCAGCTCACCCCGACAGGGCCAAGAGACCCAGTACTTC
TRBD1 | TRBJ1-2 | . | TRBV27 | CASSFRGPHGYTF | TGTGCCAGCAGTTTTAGGGGGCCTCATGGCTACACCTTC
TRBD1 | TRBJ2-5 | once | TRBV30 | CAWNRDRAQETQYF | TGTGCCTGGAACCGGGACAGGGCACAAGAGACCCAGTACTTC
TRBD1 | TRBJ1-2 | few | TRBV15 | CATTTNRGVNYGYTF | TGTGCCACCACCACTAACAGGGGGGTTAACTATGGCTACACCTTC
. | TRBJ1-2 | . | TRBV9 | CASSVESGGYYGYTF | TGTGCCAGCAGCGTAGAGTCGGGGGGGTACTATGGCTACACCTTC
. | TRBJ1-4 | . | TRBV25-1 | CASSAGNEKLFF | TGTGCCAGCAGTGCCGGTAATGAAAAACTGTTTTTT
. | TRBJ2-1 | . | TRBV2 | CASREQGDEQFF | TGTGCCAGCAGGGAACAGGGTGATGAGCAGTTCTTC
TRBD2 | TRBJ2-1 | few | TRBV5-1 | CASSRGRAYYNEQFF | TGCGCCAGCAGCCGCGGGAGGGCCTACTACAATGAGCAGTTCTTC
. | TRBJ1-5 | . | TRBV7-8 | CASSSFDQPQHF | TGTGCCAGCAGCTCTTTTGATCAGCCCCAGCATTTT
. | TRBJ1-5 | . | TRBV7-8 | CVSSLDQGNQPQHF | TGTGTCAGCAGCTTAGATCAGGGAAATCAGCCCCAGCATTTT
. | TRBJ2-2 | once | TRBV11-2 | CASSLRGMSTGELFF | TGTGCCAGCAGCTTAAGGGGAATGAGTACCGGGGAGCTGTTTTTT
TRBD2 | TRBJ2-5 | . | TRBV6-5 | CASSYGWSAGGEYF | TGTGCCAGCAGTTACGGCTGGTCAGCGGGGGGCGAGTACTTC
TRBD2 | TRBJ2-7 | . | TRBV4-3 | CASSQGLAGGWNEQYF | TGCGCCAGCAGCCAGGGACTAGCGGGGGGTTGGAACGAGCAGTACTTC
. | TRBJ2-1 | . | TRBV9 | CASSPWAFNEQFF | TGTGCCAGCAGCCCCTGGGCCTTCAATGAGCAGTTCTTC
. | TRBJ1-2 | . | TRBV28 | CASSYPGRDYGYTF | TGTGCCAGCAGTTATCCAGGGAGGGACTATGGCTACACCTTC
. | TRBJ1-1 | . | TRBV5-1 | CASSLGAGGNTEAFF | TGCGCCAGCAGCTTGGGGGCAGGTGGGAACACTGAAGCTTTCTTT
TRBD1 | TRBJ1-2 | . | TRBV9 | CASSVAGDSSYGYTF | TGTGCCAGCAGCGTAGCCGGGGACAGTAGCTATGGCTACACCTTC
TRBD1 | TRBJ1-1 | . | TRBV27 | CASSLRTGETEAFF | TGTGCCAGCAGTTTAAGGACAGGGGAGACTGAAGCTTTCTTT
. | TRBJ2-7 | . | TRBV5-8 | CASSLDLFGISSYEQYF | TGTGCCAGCAGCTTGGATCTATTCGGGATCTCGTCTTACGAGCAGTACTTC
. | TRBJ2-7 | . | TRBV9 | CASSVQGNGYEQYF | TGTGCCAGCAGCGTACAGGGGAACGGCTACGAGCAGTACTTC
TRBD1 | TRBJ1-1 | . | TRBV10-1 | CASRQDRGNTEAFF | TGCGCCAGCAGGCAAGACAGGGGGAACACTGAAGCTTTCTTT
TRBD2 | TRBJ2-2 | . | TRBV15 | CATSPSTSGRISTGELFF | TGTGCCACCAGCCCCTCGACTAGCGGGCGTATTAGCACCGGGGAGCTGTTTTTT
. | TRBJ2-1 | once | TRBV21-1 | CASSSYRGQTVYNEQFF | TGTGCCAGCAGCAGCTACAGGGGGCAAACTGTCTACAATGAGCAGTTCTTC
. | TRBJ2-3 | . | TRBV5-6 | CASSLDPRVTDTQYF | TGTGCCAGCAGCTTGGATCCGAGGGTGACAGATACGCAGTATTTT
TRBD1 | TRBJ2-5 | . | TRBV5-1 | CASSLAGQGPETQYF | TGCGCCAGCAGCTTGGCGGGACAGGGCCCAGAGACCCAGTACTTC
. | TRBJ1-1 | . | TRBV4-3 | CASSQDQPDLRAEAFF | TGCGCCAGCAGCCAAGATCAACCAGATTTGAGGGCTGAAGCTTTCTTT
. | TRBJ1-4 | . | TRBV18 | CASSPQTGLNEKLFF | TGTGCCAGCTCACCCCAGACAGGTCTAAATGAAAAACTGTTTTTT
. | TRBJ2-6 | . | TRBV2 | CASNPQRGSGANVLTF | TGTGCCAGCAACCCTCAAAGGGGTTCTGGGGCCAACGTCCTGACTTTC
TRBD1 | TRBJ1-5 | few | TRBV28 | CASRGGQGRNQPQHF | TGTGCCAGCAGGGGAGGACAGGGCCGCAATCAGCCCCAGCATTTT
. | TRBJ1-1 | . | TRBV7-9 | CASSPSDTEAFF | TGTGCCAGCAGCCCTTCAGACACTGAAGCTTTCTTT
. | TRBJ2-3 | few | TRBV28 | CASIHGGLSRDTQYF | TGTGCCAGCATCCATGGAGGACTATCAAGGGATACGCAGTATTTT
. | TRBJ2-1 | . | TRBV15 | CATSREMSSYNEQFF | TGTGCCACCAGCAGAGAGATGAGCTCCTACAATGAGCAGTTCTTC
TRBD2 | TRBJ2-1 | once | TRBV2 | CASTQRTSGGRNEQFF | TGTGCCAGCACCCAACGGACTAGCGGGGGGAGGAATGAGCAGTTCTTC
. | TRBJ2-5 | . | TRBV11-3 | CASSRLGGAQETQYF | TGTGCCAGCAGCCGATTGGGCGGGGCCCAAGAGACCCAGTACTTC
. | TRBJ2-7 | . | TRBV6-5 | CASSQGGAYEQYF | TGTGCCAGCAGCCAAGGCGGAGCCTACGAGCAGTACTTC